The T cell receptor beta chain under discussion was sequenced for a study of blood T cell repertoires in COVID-19. As for the study in general: Samples of COVID-19 (acute and convalescent) were obtained from the United States, Italy and Spain. The analysed material was cDNA or gDNA that came from T cells, B-cell-depleted T cells, or PBMCs.

Germline loops: CDR1 MGHRA, CDR2 YSYEKL. The V end was cut by 1 base, the J end by 4 bases, with 14 bases between. The CDR3 contains 16 residues. This study enrolled people aged roughly 18 to 90 from about 26 US geographic areas. Original analysis: Reference gene primer amplification gave nucleated cell count estimates. The protocol was immunoSEQ multiplex PCR, while the TCRdb copy is restricted to in-frame clones and leaves out a portion. The V and J calls and the clone size are those of that table, but D and trimming were determined from the DNA. The sample records approximately 330,000 clones, 80% to 90% being singletons.

The sequence derives from a woman between 35 and 50 years old with acute COVID-19. The V call is TRBV4-1, the J call TRBJ1-5; D is perhaps TRBD1 (6 bases). The sample taken for sequencing was PBMCs or T cells enriched from blood (not recorded which). DNA for the CDR3: TGCGCCAGCAGCCAAGGTTTGGGGGGGCGAAATCAGCCCCAGCATTTT. It specifies CASSQGLGGRNQPQHF.